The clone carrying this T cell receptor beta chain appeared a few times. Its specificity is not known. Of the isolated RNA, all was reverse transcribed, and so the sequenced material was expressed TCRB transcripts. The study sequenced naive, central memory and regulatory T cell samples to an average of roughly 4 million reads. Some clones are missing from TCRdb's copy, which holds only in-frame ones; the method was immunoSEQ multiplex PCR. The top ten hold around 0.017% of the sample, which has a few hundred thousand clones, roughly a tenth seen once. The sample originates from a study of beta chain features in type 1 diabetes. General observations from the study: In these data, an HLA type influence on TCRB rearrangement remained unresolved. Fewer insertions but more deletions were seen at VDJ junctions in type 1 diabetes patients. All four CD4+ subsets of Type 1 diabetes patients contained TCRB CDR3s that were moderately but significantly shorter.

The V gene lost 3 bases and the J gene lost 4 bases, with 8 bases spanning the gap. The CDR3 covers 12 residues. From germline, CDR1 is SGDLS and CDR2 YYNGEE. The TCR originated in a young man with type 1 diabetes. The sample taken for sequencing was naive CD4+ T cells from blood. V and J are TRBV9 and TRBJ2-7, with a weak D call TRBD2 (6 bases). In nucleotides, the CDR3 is TGTGCCAGCAGCGGGGACTCTTACGAGCAGTACTTC. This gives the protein CASSGDSYEQYF.